These 9 T cell receptor beta chains were all obtained from the same sample, sequenced in a study of early T cells in non-severe SARS-CoV-2 infection. One entry per CDR3 protein, called by TCRdb with MiXCR from the 5' RACE reads. This table holds approximately 50,000 distinct CDR3 sequences, about 10% found once. The sequencing sample was made of whole blood. These receptors were obtained from an adult who was a healthcare worker with PCR-confirmed SARS-CoV-2 infection or an uninfected control (not recorded which).

This clonotype was picked up many times. The CDR3 region is CASSREVSGRPGNEQFF. In DNA, the CDR3 is TGTGCCAGCAGCCGAGAAGTAAGCGGGAGGCCGGGTAATGAGCAGTTCTTC. This chain uses TRBV9 with TRBJ2-1; 9 bases are shared with TRBD2. This CDR3 spans 17 amino acids. Germline loops: CDR1 SGDLS, CDR2 YYNGEE. V dropped 4 bases and J dropped 7; count of bases not matched to a gene: 15.

This clonotype showed up just a few times. The chain combines TRBV10-2 with TRBJ1-5; 9 nucleotides line up with TRBD1. In germline, CDR1 is WSHSY, CDR2 SAAADI. The CDR3 has 16 residues. V shed 6 bases, J shed 7 bases, and the junction held 13 bases outside the gene matches. CDR3 sequence (DNA): TGCGCCAGCAGCCCGACAGGAGGACAGGGGAGACAGCCCCAGCATTTT. Amino acids: CASSPTGGQGRQPQHF.

A few counts support this clonotype. The chain links TRBV5-1 to TRBJ2-7; D not certain. V lost 4 bases and J 6 bases, leaving 14 bases between the germline ends. The germline V gene has CDR1 SGHRS and CDR2 YFSETQ. CDR3 length: 13 residues. CDR3 amino acids: CASSPGPILEQYF. In DNA form, the CDR3 reads TGCGCCAGCAGCCCTGGACCTATTCTCGAGCAGTACTTC.

This clonotype was recorded at least ten times. The chain carries TRBV12-5 and TRBJ2-1, with D possibly being TRBD2 (5 bases). This CDR3 has 15 residues. Germline V CDR1 and CDR2: LGHNT, FRNRAP. V shed 1 base and J shed 6 bases, with 13 bases lying between them. CDR3 region: CASGLATGVPNEQFF. CDR3 nucleotide sequence: TGTGCTAGTGGTTTGGCCACCGGGGTCCCCAATGAGCAGTTCTTC.

This clonotype was counted ten times or more. V and J are TRBV28 and TRBJ2-5; the match to TRBD2 covers 10 bases. CDR1 is MDHEN, CDR2 SYDVKM, per germline. This CDR3 is built from 15 residues. Trimming took 6 bases from V and 6 from J; bases not matched to a gene: 10. The CDR3 loop reads CASSPSGRARKTQYF. CDR3 sequence (DNA): TGTGCCAGCAGCCCCAGCGGGAGGGCCCGGAAGACCCAGTACTTC.

This clonotype was counted many times. The chain joins TRBV7-6 to TRBJ2-1; weak D call: TRBD2 (5 bases). Germline V lookup: CDR1 SGHVS, CDR2 FNYEAQ. The CDR3 contains 16 residues. V gave up 2 bases and J gave up 0 bases, with 11 bases separating them. In nucleotides, the CDR3 is TGTGCCAGCAGCTTATCAGCGGTAAGCTCCTACAATGAGCAGTTCTTC. This sequence encodes CASSLSAVSSYNEQFF.

This clonotype was recorded at least ten times. The gene calls are TRBV9 and TRBJ2-7; maybe TRBD2 (6 bases). V dropped 2 bases and J dropped 1 base, with 10 bases sitting between them. The CDR3 contains 14 residues. From germline, CDR1 is SGDLS and CDR2 YYNGEE. This CDR3 reads CASSVEAGSYEQYF. Here the CDR3 DNA reads TGTGCCAGCAGCGTGGAAGCGGGTTCCTACGAGCAGTACTTC.

This clonotype was observed at least ten times. The chain couples TRBV29-1 to TRBJ2-7; either TRBD1 or TRBD2 may supply D (6 bases each). Germline V gene sequence: CDR1 SQVTM, CDR2 ANQGSEA. The CDR3 is made up of 14 amino acids. The V and J ends lost 4 bases and 5 bases respectively, with 18 bases between them. The chain's CDR3 is CSVARLQGGDEQYF. CDR3 in DNA: TGCAGCGTTGCCAGATTACAGGGCGGGGACGAGCAGTACTTC.

This clonotype was detected only a few times. This chain uses TRBV7-2 with TRBJ2-2; a weak D match, TRBD2 (5 bases). V dropped 2 bases and J dropped 1 base, with 17 bases sitting between them. CDR1 SGHTA and CDR2 FQGNSA come from the germline V gene. The CDR3 has 18 residues. The DNA of the CDR3 is TGTGCCAGCAGCTTACTACCCCCCGGGATCCTGAACACCGGGGAGCTGTTTTTT. Translating gives CASSLLPPGILNTGELFF.